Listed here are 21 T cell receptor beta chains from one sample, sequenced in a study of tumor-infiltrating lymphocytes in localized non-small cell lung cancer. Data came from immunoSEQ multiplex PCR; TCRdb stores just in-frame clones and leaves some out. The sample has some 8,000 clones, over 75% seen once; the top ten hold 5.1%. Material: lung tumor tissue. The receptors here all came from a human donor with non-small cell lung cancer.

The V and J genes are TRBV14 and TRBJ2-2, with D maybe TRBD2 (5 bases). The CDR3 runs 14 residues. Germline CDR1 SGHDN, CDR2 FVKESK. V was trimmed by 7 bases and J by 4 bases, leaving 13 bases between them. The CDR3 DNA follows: TGTGCCAGCATAGCTCAGGCGGGCACCGGGGAGCTGTTTTTT. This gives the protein CASIAQAGTGELFF. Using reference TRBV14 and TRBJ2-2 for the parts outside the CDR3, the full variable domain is EAGVTQFPSHSVIEKGQTVTLRCDPISGHDNLYWYRRVMGKEIKFLLHFVKESKQDESGMPNNRFLAERTGGTYSTLKVQPAELEDSGVYFCASIAQAGTGELFFGEGSRLTVL.

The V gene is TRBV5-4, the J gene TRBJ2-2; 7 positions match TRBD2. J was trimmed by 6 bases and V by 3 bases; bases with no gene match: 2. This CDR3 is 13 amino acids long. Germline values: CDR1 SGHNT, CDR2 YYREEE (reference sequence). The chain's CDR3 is CASSSGLAGELFF. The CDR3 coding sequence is TGTGCCAGCAGCTCCGGACTAGCCGGGGAGCTGTTTTTT.

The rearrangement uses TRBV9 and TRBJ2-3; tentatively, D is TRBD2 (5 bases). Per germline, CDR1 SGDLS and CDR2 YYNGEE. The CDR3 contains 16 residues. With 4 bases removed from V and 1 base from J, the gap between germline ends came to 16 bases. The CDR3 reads CASSPRSTAGTDTQYF. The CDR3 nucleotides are TGTGCCAGCAGCCCCCGGAGTACAGCGGGCACAGATACGCAGTATTTT. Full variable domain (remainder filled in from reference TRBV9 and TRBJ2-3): DSGVTQTPKHLITATGQRVTLRCSPRSGDLSVYWYQQSLDQGLQFLIQYYNGEERAKGNILERFSAQQFPDLHSELNLSSLELGDSALYFCASSPRSTAGTDTQYFGPGTRLTVL.

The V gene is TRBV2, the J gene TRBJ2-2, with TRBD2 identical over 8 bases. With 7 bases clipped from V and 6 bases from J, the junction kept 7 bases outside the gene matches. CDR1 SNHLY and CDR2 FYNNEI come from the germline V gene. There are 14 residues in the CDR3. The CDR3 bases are TGTGCCAGCACGGACAGCGGGAGAGCCGGGGAGCTGTTTTTT. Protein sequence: CASTDSGRAGELFF. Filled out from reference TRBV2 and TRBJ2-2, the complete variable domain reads EPEVTQTPSHQVTQMGQEVILRCVPISNHLYFYWYRQILGQKVEFLVSFYNNEISEKSEIFDDQFSVERPDGSNFTLKIRSTKLEDSAMYFCASTDSGRAGELFFGEGSRLTVL.

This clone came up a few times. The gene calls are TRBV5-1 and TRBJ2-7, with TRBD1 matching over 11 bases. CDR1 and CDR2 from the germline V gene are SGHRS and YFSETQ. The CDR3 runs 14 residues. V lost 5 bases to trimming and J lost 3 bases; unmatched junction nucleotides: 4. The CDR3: CASRGQGAVYEQYF. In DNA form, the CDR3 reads TGCGCCAGCAGAGGACAGGGGGCCGTCTACGAGCAGTACTTC.

The CDR3 DNA follows: TGTGCCAGCGCCGCGGACGGGAGCTCCTACAATGAGCAGTTCTTC. This encodes CASAADGSSYNEQFF. The chain uses TRBV7-2 and TRBJ2-1; D is possibly TRBD2 (6 bases). Looked up from germline, CDR1 is SGHTA and CDR2 is FQGNSA. V was shortened by 8 bases and J by 0 bases, with 14 bases between the two germline ends. The CDR3 contains 15 residues.

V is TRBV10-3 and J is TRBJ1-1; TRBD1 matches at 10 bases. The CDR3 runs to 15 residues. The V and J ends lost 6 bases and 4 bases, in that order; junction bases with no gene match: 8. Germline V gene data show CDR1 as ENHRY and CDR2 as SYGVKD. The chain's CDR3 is CAIRPPGQGSTEAFF. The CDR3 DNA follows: TGTGCCATCAGACCACCGGGACAGGGGAGCACTGAAGCTTTCTTT.

DNA for the CDR3: TGCGCCAGCAGCTTGAACAATCCAAGTGATGGCTACACCTTC. The encoded protein is CASSLNNPSDGYTF. The chain carries TRBV5-1 and TRBJ1-2; no firm D call. CDR1 is SGHRS, CDR2 YFSETQ, per germline. CDR3 length: 14 amino acids. Trimming removed 1 base at V and 6 bases at J, with 13 bases between.

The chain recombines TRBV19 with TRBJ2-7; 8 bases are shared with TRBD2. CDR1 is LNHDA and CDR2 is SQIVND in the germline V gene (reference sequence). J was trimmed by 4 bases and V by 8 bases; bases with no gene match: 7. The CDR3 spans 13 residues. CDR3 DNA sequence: TGTGCCAGTGGGGATAGACTAGCGTACGAGCAGTACTTC. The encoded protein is CASGDRLAYEQYF. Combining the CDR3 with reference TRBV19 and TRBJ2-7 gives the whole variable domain DGGITQSPKYLFRKEGQNVTLSCEQNLNHDAMYWYRQDPGQGLRLIYYSQIVNDFQKGDIAEGYSVSREKKESFPLTVTSAQKNPTAFYLCASGDRLAYEQYFGPGTRLTVT.

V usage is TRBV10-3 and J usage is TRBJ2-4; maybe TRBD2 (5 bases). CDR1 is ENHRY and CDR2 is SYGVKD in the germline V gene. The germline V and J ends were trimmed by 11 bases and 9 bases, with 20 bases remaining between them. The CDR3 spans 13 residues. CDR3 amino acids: CAVGSGERVIQYF. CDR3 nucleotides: TGTGCCGTGGGGAGTGGAGAACGTGTCATTCAGTACTTC.

The CDR3 spells CASSIGLAGRGDTQYF. CDR3 DNA: TGTGCCAGCAGCATCGGACTAGCGGGAAGGGGAGATACGCAGTATTTT. The chain links TRBV2 to TRBJ2-3; 12 bases map to TRBD2. Germline loops: CDR1 SNHLY, CDR2 FYNNEI. The junction had 9 bases not matched to a gene; V was cut back by 6 bases and J by 5 bases. The CDR3 loop spans 16 amino acids.

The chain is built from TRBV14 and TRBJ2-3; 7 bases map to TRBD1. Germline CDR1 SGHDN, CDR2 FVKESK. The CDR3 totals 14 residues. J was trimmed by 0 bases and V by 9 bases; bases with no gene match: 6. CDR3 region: CASQTGISTDTQYF. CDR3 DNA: TGTGCCAGTCAGACAGGGATCAGCACAGATACGCAGTATTTT.

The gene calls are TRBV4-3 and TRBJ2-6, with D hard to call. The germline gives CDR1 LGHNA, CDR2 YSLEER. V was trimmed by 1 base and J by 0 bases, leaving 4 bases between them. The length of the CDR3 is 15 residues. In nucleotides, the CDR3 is TGCGCCAGCAGCCAAGGGTACTCTGGGGCCAACGTCCTGACTTTC. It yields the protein CASSQGYSGANVLTF.

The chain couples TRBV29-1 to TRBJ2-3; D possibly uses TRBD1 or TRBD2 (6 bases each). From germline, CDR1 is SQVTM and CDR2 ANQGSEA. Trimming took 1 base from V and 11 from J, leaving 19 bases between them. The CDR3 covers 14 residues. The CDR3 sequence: CSVEVQGGVGGQYF. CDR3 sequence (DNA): TGCAGCGTTGAAGTACAGGGAGGAGTTGGAGGGCAGTATTTT.

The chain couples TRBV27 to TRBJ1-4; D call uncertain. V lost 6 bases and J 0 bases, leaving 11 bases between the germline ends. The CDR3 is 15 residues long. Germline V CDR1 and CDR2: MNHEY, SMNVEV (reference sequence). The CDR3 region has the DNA TGTGCCAGCAGCATGAGAGTTGCAACTAATGAAAAACTGTTTTTT. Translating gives CASSMRVATNEKLFF.

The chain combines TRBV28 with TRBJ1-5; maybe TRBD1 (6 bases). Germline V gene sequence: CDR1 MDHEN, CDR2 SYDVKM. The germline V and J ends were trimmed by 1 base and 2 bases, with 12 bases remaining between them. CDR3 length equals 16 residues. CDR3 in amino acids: CASSLSRGLRNQPQHF. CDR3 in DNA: TGTGCCAGCAGTTTATCACGGGGGCTACGCAATCAGCCCCAGCATTTT.

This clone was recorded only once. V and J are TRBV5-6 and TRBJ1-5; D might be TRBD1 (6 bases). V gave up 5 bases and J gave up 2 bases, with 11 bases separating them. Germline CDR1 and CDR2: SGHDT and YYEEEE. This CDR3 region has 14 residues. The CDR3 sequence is CASRKGVGNQPQHF. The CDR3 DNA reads TGTGCCAGCAGGAAGGGGGTTGGCAATCAGCCCCAGCATTTT.

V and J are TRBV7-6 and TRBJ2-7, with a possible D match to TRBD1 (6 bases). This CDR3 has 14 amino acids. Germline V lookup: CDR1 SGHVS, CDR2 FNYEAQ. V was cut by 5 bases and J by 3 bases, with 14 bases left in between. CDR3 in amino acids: CASSPTGLHYEQYF. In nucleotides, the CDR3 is TGTGCCAGCAGCCCAACAGGGCTTCACTACGAGCAGTACTTC.

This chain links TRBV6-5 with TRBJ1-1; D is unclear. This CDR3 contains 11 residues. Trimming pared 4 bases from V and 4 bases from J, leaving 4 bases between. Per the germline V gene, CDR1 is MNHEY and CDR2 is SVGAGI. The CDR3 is CASSLGTEAFF. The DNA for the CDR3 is TGTGCCAGCAGTTTGGGCACTGAAGCTTTCTTT.

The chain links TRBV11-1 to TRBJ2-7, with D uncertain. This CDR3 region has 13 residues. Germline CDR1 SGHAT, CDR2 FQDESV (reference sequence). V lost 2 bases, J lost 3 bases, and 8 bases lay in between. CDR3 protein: CASSLNRFYEQYF. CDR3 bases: TGTGCCAGCAGCTTAAATCGCTTCTACGAGCAGTACTTC.

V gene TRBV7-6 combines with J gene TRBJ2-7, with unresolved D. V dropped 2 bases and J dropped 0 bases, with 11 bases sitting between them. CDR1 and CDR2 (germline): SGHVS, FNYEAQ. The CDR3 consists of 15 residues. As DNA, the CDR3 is TGTGCCAGCAGCTTACAAGAAGGGCCCTCCTACGAGCAGTACTTC. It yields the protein CASSLQEGPSYEQYF.